Described below is a single TCR beta chain sequence and its context. Its antigen is as yet unknown. CDR3 length: 16 residues. CDR1 LNHDA and CDR2 SQIVND come from the germline V gene (reference sequence). V was pared by 4 bases and J by 1 base, with 9 bases of the junction left unmatched. The sample belongs to a study of cytomegalovirus exposure and HLA in healthy donors. Notes on the study in general: Reports credit the classifier with highly specific, highly sensitive diagnosis of cytomegalovirus status. A few CMV-associated chains proved CMV antigen-specific in vitro.

Some clones are missing from TCRdb's copy, which holds only in-frame ones; the method was immunoSEQ multiplex PCR. This table has approximately 160,000 clones, almost 85% appearing once. Input material: PBMCs. This TCR came from a man aged 25-45 years in good health and CMV-seropositive. The chain joins TRBV19 to TRBJ1-1, with 7 bases fitting TRBD1. The CDR3 loop reads CASSKGKDRSNTEAFF. Here the CDR3 DNA reads TGTGCCAGTAGTAAGGGGAAGGACAGGTCGAACACTGAAGCTTTCTTT.